The 19 T cell receptor beta chains in this list originate from one sample, sequenced in a study of T-cell memory formation after mild COVID-19. TCRdb re-called the 5' RACE reads with MiXCR, one entry per CDR3 protein. The sample lists under 450,000 distinct CDR3 sequences; 20% to 25% were seen once. Material for sequencing was PBMCs or a T cell subset sorted from them (not recorded which). These receptors were obtained from a man aged 18 to 30 who had mild COVID-19 (a few samples of this study predate the infection). Cell type and time point are not known.

The V gene is TRBV6-6, the J gene TRBJ2-5; D gene ambiguous. V was clipped by 6 bases and J by 1 base, with 3 bases between them. Germline assignment: CDR1 MNHNY and CDR2 SVGAGI (reference sequence). The CDR3 is 11 residues long. CDR3 in amino acids: CASRIQETQYF. Written as DNA, the CDR3 is TGTGCCAGCAGGATCCAAGAGACCCAGTACTTC.

The chain has TRBV27 and TRBJ1-4; D possibly corresponds to TRBD1 (5 bases). V lost 6 bases and J 7 bases, leaving 9 bases between the germline ends. Germline V gene lookup returns CDR1 MNHEY and CDR2 SMNVEV (reference sequence). The CDR3 length is 12 residues. CDR3 nucleotide sequence: TGTGCCAGCAGGGGGGTCGGTGAAAAACTGTTTTTT. It specifies CASRGVGEKLFF.

This clonotype was counted a few times. This chain joins TRBV5-1 and TRBJ2-1, with TRBD2 identical over 11 bases. The CDR3 spans 15 residues. With 3 bases clipped from V and 7 bases from J, the junction kept 6 bases outside the gene matches. The V gene's germline CDR1 is SGHRS and CDR2 YFSETQ. The CDR3, as DNA: TGCGCCAGCAGCTCCTTTACTAGCGGGGGTAATGAGCAGTTCTTC. Protein sequence: CASSSFTSGGNEQFF.

This clonotype was seen ten or more times. The chain links TRBV25-1 to TRBJ1-6; D remains ambiguous. Germline CDR1 is MGHDK and CDR2 is SYGVNS. Trimming removed 4 bases from V and 1 base from J, with 11 bases in between. This CDR3 contains 16 residues. The CDR3 loop is CASSGAGMSYNSPLHF. The CDR3, as DNA: TGTGCCAGCAGTGGTGCGGGAATGTCCTATAATTCACCCCTCCACTTT.

This clonotype was seen at least ten times. J is TRBJ2-2 and V is TRBV15; D not certain. This CDR3 is built from 12 residues. V was shortened by 0 bases and J by 5 bases, with 1 base between the two germline ends. Germline loops: CDR1 LNHNV, CDR2 YYDKDF (reference sequence). This CDR3 reads CATSRDTGELFF. DNA for the CDR3: TGTGCCACCAGCAGAGATACCGGGGAGCTGTTTTTT.

This clonotype was seen a few times. V and J are TRBV4-1 and TRBJ1-1; no firm D call. Germline V gives CDR1 MGHRA, CDR2 YSYEKL. This CDR3 spans 15 amino acids. V was clipped by 0 bases and J by 6 bases, with 14 bases between them. The CDR3 coding sequence is TGCGCCAGCAGCCAAGATGCGGGTTCTGTGGCTGAAGCTTTCTTT. Its translation is CASSQDAGSVAEAFF.

This chain joins TRBV7-2 and TRBJ2-5; D unclear. The CDR3 is made up of 14 amino acids. Germline V gene data show CDR1 as SGHTA and CDR2 as FQGNSA. The germline V and J ends were trimmed by 2 bases and 2 bases, with 9 bases remaining between them. The CDR3 coding sequence is TGTGCCAGCAGCTTATTTGGCCAGCAAGAGACCCAGTACTTC. Amino acids: CASSLFGQQETQYF.

This clonotype was detected a few times. The chain has TRBV29-1 and TRBJ2-7; TRBD1 or TRBD2 may be the D gene (6 bases each). The CDR3 is 14 amino acids. V was cut by 3 bases and J by 4 bases, with 16 bases left in between. Per the germline V gene, CDR1 is SQVTM and CDR2 is ANQGSEA. The CDR3 sequence: CSVEKGRGGYEQYF. CDR3 sequence (DNA): TGCAGCGTTGAGAAAGGCAGGGGAGGTTACGAGCAGTACTTC.

The gene calls are TRBV12-3 or TRBV12-4 and TRBJ1-5; a possible D gene is TRBD1 (6 bases). The CDR3 extends over 15 amino acids. Trimming shortened V by 4 bases and J by 7 bases, and 17 bases separated the two germline ends. CDR3 sequence (DNA): TGTGCCAGCAGTTACGCCGCACCCCAGGGGCAGCCCCAGCATTTT. Protein sequence: CASSYAAPQGQPQHF.

This rearrangement joins TRBV24-1 to TRBJ2-2; D is unresolved. V gave up 9 bases and J gave up 5 bases, with 9 bases separating them. Germline values: CDR1 KGHDR, CDR2 SFDVKD. This CDR3 contains 12 residues. The CDR3 coding sequence is TGTGCCACCCGCGGCGGTACCGGGGAGCTGTTTTTT. Protein sequence: CATRGGTGELFF.

The CDR3 DNA is TGTGCCAGCAGCGGGCTTGGGACTAGGGAGACCCAGTACTTC. As protein: CASSGLGTRETQYF. The chain carries TRBV7-6 and TRBJ2-5, with 8 bases identical to TRBD2. The junction had 7 bases not matched to a gene; V was cut back by 5 bases and J by 5 bases. The CDR3 is made up of 14 amino acids. The germline gives CDR1 SGHVS, CDR2 FNYEAQ.

V gene TRBV14 combines with J gene TRBJ2-3, with a weak D call TRBD2 (6 bases). Germline V gives CDR1 SGHDN, CDR2 FVKESK. Trimming shortened V by 6 bases and J by 10 bases, and 20 bases separated the two germline ends. CDR3 size: 14 residues. In DNA, the CDR3 is TGTGCCAGCAGGAACGTGGCGACTAGTGGTGCGCAGTATTTT. This codes for CASRNVATSGAQYF.

This clonotype was observed many times. In nucleotides, the CDR3 is TGTGCCAGCAGATCAACAGGGCTAGCCAAAAACATTCAGTACTTC. Translating gives CASRSTGLAKNIQYF. V is TRBV7-2 and J is TRBJ2-4, with D possibly being TRBD1 (6 bases). The CDR3 is 15 amino acids. Germline lookup yields CDR1 SGHTA and CDR2 FQGNSA. Trimming pared 6 bases from V and 0 bases from J, leaving 12 bases between.

This clonotype was detected only a few times. The chain is built from TRBV20-1 and TRBJ1-5; the D gene is possibly TRBD1 (6 bases). Trimming pared 2 bases from V and 5 bases from J, leaving 16 bases between. The CDR3 consists of 15 residues. Germline values: CDR1 DFQATT, CDR2 SNEGSKA (reference sequence). CDR3 sequence: CSARPPAQGYQPQHF. The CDR3 DNA is TGCAGTGCTAGACCTCCGGCGCAGGGGTATCAGCCCCAGCATTTT.

J is TRBJ2-7 and V is TRBV24-1, with D perhaps TRBD1 (6 bases). Per the germline V gene, CDR1 is KGHDR and CDR2 is SFDVKD. CDR3 length: 11 amino acids. Deletions cut 7 bases from V and 10 bases from J, with 13 bases between. CDR3 nucleotides: TGTGCCACCAGGTCCGAGACAGGCCAGTACGTC. It translates to CATRSETGQYV.

A few counts support this clonotype. The CDR3 DNA is TGTGCCAGCAGCCCCGCGATCTCCTACGAGCAGTACTTC. Residues: CASSPAISYEQYF. The V gene is TRBV12-3 or TRBV12-4, the J gene TRBJ2-7, with D unclear. The CDR3 is made up of 13 amino acids. V shed 6 bases and J shed 0 bases, with 9 bases lying between them.

The V call is TRBV12-3 or TRBV12-4, the J call TRBJ1-4; D is perhaps TRBD1 (5 bases). This CDR3 contains 14 residues. Trimming pared 7 bases from V and 8 bases from J, leaving 17 bases between. The CDR3 DNA sequence: TGTGCCAGCACTTTGAGGGGTCGGAGAGAAAAACTGTTTTTT. This encodes CASTLRGRREKLFF.

This sequence joins TRBV6-2 or TRBV6-3 and TRBJ1-5; D not certain. V lost 5 bases and J lost 0, with 8 bases in between. The CDR3 totals 14 residues. In germline, CDR1 is MNHEY, CDR2 SVGEGT. The CDR3 bases are TGTGCCAGCAGTCAGAGGTATAGCAATCAGCCCCAGCATTTT. This sequence encodes CASSQRYSNQPQHF.

This chain joins TRBV5-1 and TRBJ1-2, with D possibly TRBD1 on 5 matching bases. The CDR3 covers 16 residues. In germline, CDR1 is SGHRS, CDR2 YFSETQ. The V end was cut by 0 bases, the J end by 3 bases, with 15 bases between. Written as DNA, the CDR3 is TGCGCCAGCAGCTTGGCCTTGACCGGGGCTGACTATGGCTACACCTTC. It is translated as CASSLALTGADYGYTF.